Listed below are T cell receptor beta chains from one sample, sequenced in a study of blood T cell repertoires in COVID-19. Only in-frame clones appear in the TCRdb table, and some are missing; sequencing was by immunoSEQ multiplex PCR. The profile shows about 350,000 clones, around nine tenths of them singletons. The sequencing input was PBMCs or T cells enriched from blood (not recorded which). Receptors were obtained from a woman aged 25 to 45 who had been exposed to COVID-19. Both conserved end residues are part of each CDR3. Each record gives: clone size, J gene, V gene, D gene, CDR3 DNA, CDR3 protein. A D gene is named only where the DNA matches it firmly. Expanded clones are given a class, and other clones once, few, many or no size at all.

.,TRBJ2-1,TRBV7-8,.,TGTGCCAGCAGCTTTAATGACCCCGGATCGGGTGAGCAGTTCTTC,CASSFNDPGSGEQFF
once,TRBJ1-2,TRBV15,TRBD1,TGTGCCACCAGTATCGACAGGGTAGGAGGCTACACCTTC,CATSIDRVGGYTF
.,TRBJ1-6,TRBV6-6,TRBD1,TGTGCCAGCAGCGGGACAGGGGAAGATTCACCCCTCCACTTT,CASSGTGEDSPLHF
.,TRBJ1-2,TRBV2,.,TGTGCCAGCAATCCGACAAGTTTCTATGGCTACACCTTC,CASNPTSFYGYTF
.,TRBJ2-1,TRBV19,TRBD2,TGTGCCAGTAGTATCGGGGTCCGGGGGGATGAGCAGTTCTTC,CASSIGVRGDEQFF
.,TRBJ1-1,TRBV7-9,.,TGTGCCAGCAGCGCAAAACAGGTTGGGAACACTGAAGCTTTCTTT,CASSAKQVGNTEAFF
.,TRBJ2-3,TRBV28,TRBD2,TGTGCCAGCAGTTGGGGTGGGCGGGAGCGGACAGATACGCAGTATTTT,CASSWGGRERTDTQYF
.,TRBJ2-3,TRBV9,TRBD2,TGTGCCAGCAGCGTAGTCGATGGTCGGGAGGGGAGGACAGATACGCAGTATTTT,CASSVVDGREGRTDTQYF
few,TRBJ2-7,TRBV3-1/TRBV3-2,.,TGTGCCAGCAGCCAAGATGGGGGGTATGGCGAGCAGTACTTC,CASSQDGGYGEQYF
.,TRBJ2-1,TRBV25-1,TRBD1,TGTGCCAGCAGTGCCGCCGGGACAGTGAATGAGCAGTTCTTC,CASSAAGTVNEQFF
.,TRBJ2-7,TRBV14,TRBD1,TGTGCCAGCAGCCAACCCCCAGGGGGCGAGCAGTACTTC,CASSQPPGGEQYF
.,TRBJ1-1,TRBV7-9,TRBD1,TGTGCCAGCAGCCCCAGAGGGGGACAGGGAGGCCCGGGAGCTTTCTTT,CASSPRGGQGGPGAFF
.,TRBJ2-3,TRBV5-1,TRBD2,TGCGCCAGCAGCCGTTCTGGACTAGCGGGAAGCACAGATACGCAGTATTTT,CASSRSGLAGSTDTQYF
.,TRBJ2-5,TRBV6-2/TRBV6-3,TRBD1,TGTGCCAGCAGTTCTCTCCGACAGGGATGGCGCGAGACCCAGTACTTC,CASSSLRQGWRETQYF
.,TRBJ1-1,TRBV10-2,TRBD1,TGCGCCAGCAGGACAGGGGCAGGGGTAGGCACTGAAGCTTTCTTT,CASRTGAGVGTEAFF
.,TRBJ2-1,TRBV27,.,TGTGCCAGCAGTTTAGCGTGGGCTAGGGGCCATGAGCAGTTCTTC,CASSLAWARGHEQFF
once,TRBJ1-1,TRBV19,.,TGTGCCAGTAGTTCTTGGCGACAGGCAAACACTGAAGCTTTCTTT,CASSSWRQANTEAFF
.,TRBJ2-7,TRBV7-3,.,TGTGCCAGCAGCTTATTTGGGCAGGCCTACGAGCAGTACTTC,CASSLFGQAYEQYF
.,TRBJ1-2,TRBV28,.,TGTGCCAGCAGTACAGGAGGGGTTCTCTTTGGCTACACCTTC,CASSTGGVLFGYTF
once,TRBJ2-5,TRBV3-1/TRBV3-2,TRBD2,TGTGCCAGCAGGCTACTAGCGGACACGGGGCCCCAGTACTTC,CASRLLADTGPQYF
.,TRBJ2-7,TRBV14,TRBD2,TGTGCCAGCAGCTTAGCGGGTTCGAGCTCCTACGAGCAGTACTTC,CASSLAGSSSYEQYF
.,TRBJ1-1,TRBV14,.,TGTGCCAGCAGCCAACAGGGCTGGACTGAAGCTTTCTTT,CASSQQGWTEAFF
.,TRBJ1-1,TRBV7-9,TRBD1,TGTGCCAGCAGCTTAGCGCAGGGGGACACTGAAGCTTTCTTT,CASSLAQGDTEAFF
.,TRBJ1-2,TRBV7-9,.,TGTGCCAGCAGCCCCGGGGCTAACTATGGCTACACCTTC,CASSPGANYGYTF
.,TRBJ2-2,TRBV7-3,TRBD1,TGTGCCAGCAGGCTACAGGGGGCCACCGGGGAGCTGTTTTTT,CASRLQGATGELFF
once,TRBJ2-1,TRBV7-9,.,TGTGCCAGCAGCCTTAGACGGGTAACGAATGAGCAGTTCTTC,CASSLRRVTNEQFF
once,TRBJ2-5,TRBV6-5,.,TGTGCCATCCAAGAAGGAGGATCTGAGACCCAGTACTTC,CAIQEGGSETQYF
.,TRBJ1-4,TRBV5-5,TRBD1,TGTGCCAGCAGCTGGGGACAGCCCTATAATGAAAAACTGTTTTTT,CASSWGQPYNEKLFF
.,TRBJ2-7,TRBV10-2,.,TGCGCCAGCAGTGTACAGGGATACGAGCAGTACTTC,CASSVQGYEQYF
.,TRBJ2-1,TRBV24-1,TRBD1,TGTGCCACCAGTGATACCCCCGACAGGGGCAATGAGCAGTTCTTC,CATSDTPDRGNEQFF
.,TRBJ2-7,TRBV27,.,TGTGCCAGCAGTTCCTCTATTGAAGTAGCCTCCTACGAGCAGTACTTC,CASSSSIEVASYEQYF
.,TRBJ2-7,TRBV5-4,.,TGTGCCAGCAGCATCCGGGACACAGCCTACGAGCAGTACTTC,CASSIRDTAYEQYF
.,TRBJ2-2,TRBV13,.,TGTGCCAGCAGCCGACTGACTAACGCGAACACCGGGGAGCTGTTTTTT,CASSRLTNANTGELFF
many,TRBJ1-5,TRBV18,TRBD1,TGTGCCAGCTCACCACGGGACAGGGGGCTCGGGCAGCCCCAGCATTTT,CASSPRDRGLGQPQHF
.,TRBJ2-7,TRBV11-2,.,TGTGCCAGCAGTCTTGACAGCTACTACGAGCAGTACTTC,CASSLDSYYEQYF
.,TRBJ2-7,TRBV5-1,TRBD2,TGCGCCAGCAGCTTGGGGCTAGCGGGAGGAGTCGAGCAGTACTTC,CASSLGLAGGVEQYF
.,TRBJ2-3,TRBV7-8,TRBD2,TGTGCCAGCAGCTCACTAGCGGGAGGAAGCACAGATACGCAGTATTTT,CASSSLAGGSTDTQYF
.,TRBJ1-5,TRBV28,TRBD1,TGTGCCAGCAGTTCCCCAGGGGGCGGCATCCCCAATCAGCCCCAGCATTTT,CASSSPGGGIPNQPQHF
.,TRBJ2-2,TRBV6-5,.,TGTGCCAGCAGACGGGACTCAGAGGGCACCGGGGAGCTGTTTTTT,CASRRDSEGTGELFF
.,TRBJ2-5,TRBV19,TRBD2,TGTGCCAGTAGTATGGGACTAGCTGTGGAGACCCAGTACTTC,CASSMGLAVETQYF
.,TRBJ1-2,TRBV18,TRBD1,TGTGCCAGCTCACCCCTGGGACAGAGGAACTATGGCTACACCTTC,CASSPLGQRNYGYTF
.,TRBJ2-7,TRBV27,TRBD2,TGTGCCAGCAGTCCGACCGGGACTAGCGTCTCCTACGAGCAGTACTTC,CASSPTGTSVSYEQYF
.,TRBJ2-2,TRBV27,.,TGTGCCAGCACCCTAGAATGGGGGCGCGCCGGGGAGCTGTTTTTT,CASTLEWGRAGELFF
.,TRBJ2-2,TRBV6-5,TRBD1,TGTGCCAGCAGGACCGGGACAGGGCTCACCGGGGAGCTGTTTTTT,CASRTGTGLTGELFF
.,TRBJ1-1,TRBV11-2,.,TGTGCCAGCAGCCCCACCGCGGGCGGTGTGAACACTGAAGCTTTCTTT,CASSPTAGGVNTEAFF
.,TRBJ1-1,TRBV7-9,TRBD1,TGTGCCAGCAGTTCCACTGGGACAGCTTATGAAGCTTTCTTT,CASSSTGTAYEAFF
.,TRBJ2-7,TRBV13,TRBD2,TGTGCCAGCAGCCCCTCGGGACTAGCGCATCCCGGTGGGTACGAGCAGTACTTC,CASSPSGLAHPGGYEQYF
few,TRBJ2-7,TRBV29-1,.,TGCAGCGTGGCCCTTTCCTACGAGCAGTACTTC,CSVALSYEQYF
.,TRBJ2-7,TRBV6-5,TRBD2,TGTGCCAGCAGTTACTCGAGTCCGGGAGGGCCCTACGAGCAGTACTTC,CASSYSSPGGPYEQYF
.,TRBJ2-7,TRBV7-9,TRBD1,TGTGCCAGCAGCCGCGGACAGGAAACTTCCTACGAGCAGTACTTC,CASSRGQETSYEQYF
few,TRBJ1-1,TRBV20-1,.,TGCAGTGCTAGTGGGGCTCTTGAAGCTTTCTTT,CSASGALEAFF
.,TRBJ1-6,TRBV6-5,TRBD1,TGTGCCAGCAGTTACACCGGGACAGGGAATTCACCCCTCCACTTT,CASSYTGTGNSPLHF
.,TRBJ2-2,TRBV10-1,.,TGCGCCAGCAGTGTCTCTAACACCGGGGAGCTGTTTTTT,CASSVSNTGELFF
.,TRBJ2-3,TRBV10-3,TRBD2,TGTGCCATCAGTGAGTTCGGTCCTAGCGGATTTACAGATACGCAGTATTTT,CAISEFGPSGFTDTQYF
.,TRBJ2-7,TRBV3-1/TRBV3-2,TRBD1,TGTGCCAGCAGCCGACAGGGGGGCGAGCAGTACTTC,CASSRQGGEQYF
.,TRBJ2-5,TRBV11-2,.,TGTGCCAGCAGTTTGACCCGGGAAGCAGAGACCCAGTACTTC,CASSLTREAETQYF
.,TRBJ2-3,TRBV2,TRBD2,TGTGCCAGCAGTGAAGCCTCACTAGCGGGAAGGCCAGATACGCAGTATTTT,CASSEASLAGRPDTQYF
.,TRBJ1-5,TRBV27,TRBD1,TGTGCCAGCAGTGCGGACAGGGGGGATCAGCCCCAGCATTTT,CASSADRGDQPQHF
once,TRBJ2-7,TRBV4-2,.,TGTGCCAGCAGCCAAGTCTCAGGGGCGGCTAGCTCCTACGAGCAGTACTTC,CASSQVSGAASSYEQYF
once,TRBJ1-5,TRBV19,TRBD1,TGTGCCAGTAGTATAGAAACCGGGACAGACCAGCATTTT,CASSIETGTDQHF